This is a list of T cell receptor beta chains from one sample in a study of cytomegalovirus exposure and HLA in healthy donors. Profiled with immunoSEQ multiplex PCR; TCRdb holds only in-frame clones, not every one. Among some 79,000 clones listed, around 94% were seen once. The sequencing input was PBMCs. The origin of the receptors is a woman under 30 in good health and CMV-seropositive. Each CDR3 is given with its conserved first and last residue. D genes are given only for firm matches. Where a row states a size, it is once, few, many or the class of an expanded clone; other rows omit it.

clone_size: .; v_call: TRBV7-8; d_call: .; j_call: TRBJ1-1; cdr3_aa: CASSLLVAGGVNTEAFF; cdr3_nt: TGTGCCAGCAGCTTATTAGTGGCCGGGGGAGTGAACACTGAAGCTTTCTTT
clone_size: .; v_call: TRBV5-1; d_call: .; j_call: TRBJ2-1; cdr3_aa: CASSLGGRGSGEQFF; cdr3_nt: TGCGCCAGCAGCTTGGGAGGTCGGGGTTCGGGAGAGCAGTTCTTC
clone_size: once; v_call: TRBV4-1; d_call: .; j_call: TRBJ2-1; cdr3_aa: CASSPPSRGGTYNEQFF; cdr3_nt: TGCGCCAGCAGCCCGCCCTCCAGGGGCGGCACCTACAATGAGCAGTTCTTC
clone_size: .; v_call: TRBV6-1; d_call: .; j_call: TRBJ1-5; cdr3_aa: CASSAGHQGGNQPQHF; cdr3_nt: TGTGCCAGCAGTGCGGGACACCAAGGGGGCAATCAGCCCCAGCATTTT
clone_size: .; v_call: TRBV2; d_call: .; j_call: TRBJ1-6; cdr3_aa: CASSLPSVDSPLHF; cdr3_nt: TGTGCCAGCAGTCTTCCGAGTGTGGATTCACCCCTCCACTTT
clone_size: .; v_call: TRBV15; d_call: TRBD2; j_call: TRBJ2-1; cdr3_aa: CATSRPIAGGVVDEQFF; cdr3_nt: TGTGCCACCAGCAGACCGATAGCGGGGGGCGTGGTCGATGAGCAGTTCTTC
clone_size: .; v_call: TRBV5-1; d_call: TRBD2; j_call: TRBJ2-1; cdr3_aa: CASKWTSGSPPYNEQFF; cdr3_nt: TGCGCCAGCAAGTGGACTAGCGGGAGTCCGCCGTACAATGAGCAGTTCTTC
clone_size: few; v_call: TRBV6-1; d_call: .; j_call: TRBJ1-5; cdr3_aa: CASSGGRLTYQPQHF; cdr3_nt: TGTGCCAGCTCGGGGGGGCGACTGACGTATCAGCCCCAGCATTTT
clone_size: .; v_call: TRBV6-5; d_call: TRBD1; j_call: TRBJ2-1; cdr3_aa: CASSYRGQPRGNEQFF; cdr3_nt: TGTGCCAGCAGTTACAGGGGACAGCCAAGAGGGAATGAGCAGTTCTTC
clone_size: .; v_call: TRBV18; d_call: .; j_call: TRBJ2-1; cdr3_aa: CASSPGLGNNEQFF; cdr3_nt: TGTGCCAGCTCACCGGGCCTCGGCAACAATGAGCAGTTCTTC
clone_size: once; v_call: TRBV7-9; d_call: TRBD2; j_call: TRBJ2-3; cdr3_aa: CASSLDLAGTDTQYF; cdr3_nt: TGTGCCAGCAGCCTAGATCTAGCGGGCACAGATACGCAGTATTTT
clone_size: .; v_call: TRBV28; d_call: .; j_call: TRBJ1-1; cdr3_aa: CASSSGTRGPNTEAFF; cdr3_nt: TGTGCCAGCAGCTCCGGGACACGGGGTCCAAACACTGAAGCTTTCTTT
clone_size: .; v_call: TRBV5-5; d_call: .; j_call: TRBJ1-1; cdr3_aa: CASSLSLGGTEAFF; cdr3_nt: TGTGCCAGCAGTTTGTCGCTAGGGGGCACTGAAGCTTTCTTT
clone_size: .; v_call: TRBV7-9; d_call: TRBD1; j_call: TRBJ1-1; cdr3_aa: CASSPRQGNTEAFF; cdr3_nt: TGTGCCAGCAGCCCAAGACAGGGTAACACTGAAGCTTTCTTT
clone_size: .; v_call: TRBV6-6; d_call: .; j_call: TRBJ2-7; cdr3_aa: CASRPGQSSYEQYF; cdr3_nt: TGTGCCAGCAGGCCGGGACAAAGCTCCTACGAGCAGTACTTC
clone_size: .; v_call: TRBV27; d_call: .; j_call: TRBJ1-2; cdr3_aa: CASSPGQNYGYTF; cdr3_nt: TGTGCCAGCAGTCCTGGACAGAACTATGGCTACACCTTC
clone_size: .; v_call: TRBV4-2; d_call: .; j_call: TRBJ1-1; cdr3_aa: CASTPTSGLNTEAFF; cdr3_nt: TGTGCCAGCACCCCGACCTCGGGATTGAACACTGAAGCTTTCTTT
clone_size: .; v_call: TRBV18; d_call: .; j_call: TRBJ2-5; cdr3_aa: CASSPPSVRRLQETQYF; cdr3_nt: TGTGCCAGCTCACCACCCTCGGTGAGGCGCCTGCAAGAGACCCAGTACTTC
clone_size: .; v_call: TRBV7-9; d_call: TRBD2; j_call: TRBJ2-3; cdr3_aa: CASNPLRLAGTDTQYF; cdr3_nt: TGTGCCAGCAACCCCCTTCGACTAGCGGGCACAGATACGCAGTATTTT
clone_size: .; v_call: TRBV18; d_call: TRBD1; j_call: TRBJ2-3; cdr3_aa: CASSPGQGASLDTQYF; cdr3_nt: TGTGCCAGCTCACCGGGACAGGGGGCTTCATTAGATACGCAGTATTTT
clone_size: .; v_call: TRBV18; d_call: .; j_call: TRBJ2-7; cdr3_aa: CASSVTPSYEQYF; cdr3_nt: TGTGCCAGCTCAGTGACACCCTCCTACGAGCAGTACTTC
clone_size: once; v_call: TRBV28; d_call: .; j_call: TRBJ2-7; cdr3_aa: CASSQAPSYEQYF; cdr3_nt: TGTGCCAGCAGCCAGGCCCCGTCCTACGAGCAGTACTTC
clone_size: .; v_call: TRBV28; d_call: .; j_call: TRBJ2-7; cdr3_aa: CASSLNPPYEQYF; cdr3_nt: TGTGCCAGCAGTCTAAACCCACCCTACGAGCAGTACTTC
clone_size: few; v_call: TRBV18; d_call: .; j_call: TRBJ1-1; cdr3_aa: CASSPLERVGNTEAFF; cdr3_nt: TGTGCCAGCTCACCACTCGAGAGGGTCGGGAACACTGAAGCTTTCTTT
clone_size: .; v_call: TRBV11-2; d_call: .; j_call: TRBJ1-2; cdr3_aa: CASSGRGARVYGYTF; cdr3_nt: TGTGCCAGCAGTGGTCGGGGGGCTCGAGTCTATGGCTACACCTTC
clone_size: .; v_call: TRBV4-1; d_call: .; j_call: TRBJ1-1; cdr3_aa: CASSQARAASEAFF; cdr3_nt: TGCGCCAGCAGCCAAGCCAGGGCAGCCTCTGAAGCTTTCTTT